This TCR beta chain was sequenced during a study of blood T cell repertoires in COVID-19. The wider study: Specimens from acute and convalescent COVID-19 originated in the United States, Italy and Spain.

This clone is a singleton in its sample. This CDR3 contains 14 residues. Germline V gene sequence: CDR1 SGHDT, CDR2 YYEEEE. V lost 1 base, J lost 2 bases, and 6 bases lay in between. Method: immunoSEQ multiplex PCR; TCRdb's copy keeps in-frame clones and lacks some. The data show about 280,000 clones, around 90% seen once. Sequencing was carried out using peripheral blood. This TCR was recovered from a man between 45 and 60 years old with acute or convalescent COVID-19. This chain connects TRBV5-6 to TRBJ2-2; D is uncertain. CDR3 region: CASSLTRNTGELFF. The CDR3, as DNA: TGTGCCAGCAGCTTGACTCGTAACACCGGGGAGCTGTTTTTT.